This passage covers 12 T cell receptor beta chains from one sample sequenced in a study of blood T cell repertoires in COVID-19. Profiled with immunoSEQ multiplex PCR; TCRdb holds only in-frame clones, not every one. Of 140,000 to 150,000 clones in the sample, approximately 85% were seen once. The sequencing sample was made of peripheral blood. These receptors all stem from a human donor with acute or convalescent COVID-19. The donor label of this sample is uncertain.

This clone was seen a single time. The gene calls are TRBV6-5 and TRBJ1-2; 8 bases line up with TRBD1. Germline trimming cut 6 bases from V and 4 bases from J; bases unmatched to any gene: 4. The V gene's germline CDR1 is MNHEY and CDR2 SVGAGI. The CDR3 totals 13 residues. In DNA, the CDR3 is TGTGCCAGCAGCAGGACAGGGACCTATGGCTACACCTTC. Amino acid sequence: CASSRTGTYGYTF.

CDR3 sequence: CASSLYTDTQYF. CDR3 nucleotides: TGTGCCAGCAGCTTATATACAGATACGCAGTATTTT. The rearrangement links TRBV7-2 to TRBJ2-3, with D unclear. Germline-derived CDR1 and CDR2 are SGHTA and FQGNSA. The CDR3 spans 12 residues. The V end lost 2 bases, the J end lost 3 bases, and 3 bases lay between the germline ends.

V and J are TRBV4-1 and TRBJ2-3; 9 nucleotides line up with TRBD1. This CDR3 has 17 amino acids. Germline values: CDR1 MGHRA, CDR2 YSYEKL. The V gene end was trimmed by 5 bases and the J gene end by 2 bases; junction bases not matched to a gene: 11. The DNA for the CDR3 is TGCGCCAGCAGCGCACAGGGGGCCACGACGAACACAGATACGCAGTATTTT. Its translation is CASSAQGATTNTDTQYF.

This chain joins TRBV25-1 and TRBJ1-4; the match to TRBD1 covers 8 bases. There are 15 residues in the CDR3. The germline gives CDR1 MGHDK, CDR2 SYGVNS. V lost 5 bases to trimming and J lost 7 bases; unmatched junction nucleotides: 9. The CDR3 protein is CASSSLGTGLEKLFF. In DNA, the CDR3 is TGTGCCAGCAGTTCCCTTGGGACAGGCCTTGAAAAACTGTTTTTT.

The V call is TRBV24-1, the J call TRBJ2-1; TRBD1 matches 8 bases. Losses at the gene ends were 4 bases for V and 8 bases for J; bases not matched to a gene: 9. The germline V gene has CDR1 KGHDR and CDR2 SFDVKD. The length of the CDR3 is 15 residues. The CDR3 nucleotides read TGTGCCACCAGTGAAACCAGGACAGGGCTGCATGAGCAGTTCTTC. It encodes CATSETRTGLHEQFF.

This clone was counted between two and nine times. The rearrangement uses TRBV4-3 and TRBJ2-4; 7 bases fit TRBD2. Trimming took 4 bases from V and 0 from J; bases not matched to a gene: 15. The CDR3 is made up of 19 amino acids. Germline CDR1 reads LGHNA; CDR2 reads YSLEER. In nucleotides, the CDR3 is TGCGCCAGCAGCCCTAAACCGGGGGGAGATAAATTAGCCAAAAACATTCAGTACTTC. Residues: CASSPKPGGDKLAKNIQYF.

The chain links TRBV6-2 or TRBV6-3 to TRBJ2-7, with D possibly being TRBD1 (6 bases). This CDR3 has 14 residues. V was clipped by 2 bases and J by 0 bases, with 8 bases between them. Germline CDR1 is MNHEY and CDR2 is SVGEGT. The DNA of the CDR3 is TGTGCCAGCAGTTACGAGGGACACTCCTACGAGCAGTACGTC. Translating gives CASSYEGHSYEQYV.

In its sample, this clone was seen once. The chain recombines TRBV5-6 with TRBJ2-3, with unresolved D. The CDR3 totals 12 residues. CDR1 is SGHDT and CDR2 is YYEEEE in the germline V gene. V shed 0 bases and J shed 4 bases, with 3 bases lying between them. CDR3 in DNA: TGTGCCAGCAGCTTGGCCTCAGATACGCAGTATTTT. Protein: CASSLASDTQYF.

V is TRBV28 and J is TRBJ1-5; TRBD1 might be the D (6 bases). CDR3 length: 17 residues. Trimming took 1 base from V and 0 from J, leaving 13 bases between them. Germline CDR1 is MDHEN and CDR2 is SYDVKM. The CDR3 bases are TGTGCCAGCAGTTTATTAAGAACAGGGACTAGCAATCAGCCCCAGCATTTT. As protein: CASSLLRTGTSNQPQHF.

The chain joins TRBV6-5 to TRBJ1-4; 8 bases map to TRBD1. The germline gives CDR1 MNHEY, CDR2 SVGAGI. Germline trimming cut 8 bases from V and 8 bases from J; bases unmatched to any gene: 10. CDR3 length equals 14 residues. CDR3: CASRPDRAREKLFF. The DNA of the CDR3 is TGTGCCAGCCGCCCGGACAGGGCGCGAGAAAAACTGTTTTTT.

The chain employs TRBV27 and TRBJ2-7, with unresolved D. The CDR3 is 11 amino acids. Germline V gene sequence: CDR1 MNHEY, CDR2 SMNVEV (reference sequence). Trimming left V 5 bases short and J 9 bases short, with 11 bases between. The chain's CDR3 is CASSLLVWQYV. CDR3 DNA sequence: TGTGCCAGCAGTCTCCTAGTTTGGCAGTACGTC.

V and J are TRBV12-2 and TRBJ2-7; TRBD2 reflects the table's D call only, with no check against the DNA. TRBV12-2 is assigned pseudogene status. The CDR3 is 17 residues long. The CDR3 is CASRSLGLAESSYEQYV. The DNA for the CDR3 is TGTGCAAGTCGCTCCCTGGGACTAGCGGAATCCTCCTACGAGCAGTACGTC.